The clone carrying this TCR beta chain was picked up many times. The V gene's germline CDR1 is SGHRS and CDR2 YFSETQ. CDR3 length: 15 amino acids. V lost 2 bases and J 1 base, leaving 10 bases between the germline ends. Used for diagnoses were clinical symptoms, serum thyroxine and TRAb, thyroid ultrasound and orbital computed tomography. Before ophthalmopathy appeared, progressors gave blood at initial hyperthyroidism diagnosis. From RNA transcripts, TCR beta CDR3 regions were amplified. The TCR CDR3 was amplified in a first-round RT-PCR using the HTBI primer set. TCRdb analysed the multiplex PCR reads with MiXCR anew, one entry per CDR3 protein. The sample contains around 700,000 distinct CDR3 sequences, 18% of which appear only once. This record belongs to a study of T cells in Graves' hyperthyroidism and ophthalmopathy. For the study at large: Peripheral blood was taken when the disease was first diagnosed, before any treatment began.

The rearrangement joins TRBV5-1 to TRBJ2-1, with unresolved D. The source of this sequence is a woman between 45 and 60 years old with Graves' hyperthyroidism that later progressed to Graves' ophthalmopathy. Sequences were obtained from blood. The CDR3 protein is CASSFMGTSYNEQFF. Here the CDR3 DNA reads TGCGCCAGCAGCTTCATGGGCACGTCCTACAATGAGCAGTTCTTC.